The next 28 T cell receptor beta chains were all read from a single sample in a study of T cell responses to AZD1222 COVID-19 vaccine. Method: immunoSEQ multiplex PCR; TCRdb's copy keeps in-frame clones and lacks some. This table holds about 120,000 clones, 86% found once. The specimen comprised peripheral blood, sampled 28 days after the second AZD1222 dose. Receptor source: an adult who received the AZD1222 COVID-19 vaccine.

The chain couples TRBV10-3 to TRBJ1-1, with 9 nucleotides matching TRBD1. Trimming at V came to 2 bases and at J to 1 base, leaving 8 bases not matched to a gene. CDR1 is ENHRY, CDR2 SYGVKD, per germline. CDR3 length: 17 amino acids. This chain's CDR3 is CAISEGIQGARNTEAFF. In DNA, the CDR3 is TGTGCCATCAGTGAGGGAATACAGGGGGCCCGGAACACTGAAGCTTTCTTT.

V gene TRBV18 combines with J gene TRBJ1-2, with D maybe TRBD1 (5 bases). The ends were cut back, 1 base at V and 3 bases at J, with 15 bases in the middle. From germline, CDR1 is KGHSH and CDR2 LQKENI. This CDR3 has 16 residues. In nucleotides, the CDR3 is TGTGCCAGCTCACCACAAGCAGGGAGGATCGACTATGGCTACACCTTC. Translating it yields CASSPQAGRIDYGYTF.

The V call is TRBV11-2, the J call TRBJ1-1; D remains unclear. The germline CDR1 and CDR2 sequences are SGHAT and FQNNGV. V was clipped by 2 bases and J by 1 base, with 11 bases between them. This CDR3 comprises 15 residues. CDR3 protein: CASSLLAAQNTEAFF. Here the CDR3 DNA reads TGTGCCAGCAGCTTACTGGCAGCGCAGAACACTGAAGCTTTCTTT.

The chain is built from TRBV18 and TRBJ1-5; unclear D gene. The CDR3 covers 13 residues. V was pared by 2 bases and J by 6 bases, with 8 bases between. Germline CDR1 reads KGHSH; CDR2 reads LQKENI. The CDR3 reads CASSPNPSQPQHF. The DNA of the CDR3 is TGTGCCAGCTCACCAAACCCTAGTCAGCCCCAGCATTTT.

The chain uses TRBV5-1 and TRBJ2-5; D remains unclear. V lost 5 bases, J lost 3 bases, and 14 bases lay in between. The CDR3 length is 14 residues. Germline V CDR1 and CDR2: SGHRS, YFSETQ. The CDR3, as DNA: TGCGCCAGCAGGGTGTCTGGGAACGAAGAGACCCAGTACTTC. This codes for CASRVSGNEETQYF.

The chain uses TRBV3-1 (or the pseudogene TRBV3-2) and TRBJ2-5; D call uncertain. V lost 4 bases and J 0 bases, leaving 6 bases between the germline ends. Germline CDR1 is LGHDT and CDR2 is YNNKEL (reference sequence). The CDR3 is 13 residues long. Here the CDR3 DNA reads TGTGCCAGCAGCCTTCACAACCAAGAGACCCAGTACTTC. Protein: CASSLHNQETQYF.

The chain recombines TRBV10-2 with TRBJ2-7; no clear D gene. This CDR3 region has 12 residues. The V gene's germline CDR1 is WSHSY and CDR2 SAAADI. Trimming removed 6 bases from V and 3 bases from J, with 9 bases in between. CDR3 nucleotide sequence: TGCGCCAGCAGGCCCGACGTCTACGAGCAGTACTTC. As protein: CASRPDVYEQYF.

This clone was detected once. CDR3 nucleotide sequence: TGTGCCAGCTCCAGACAGGGGAACACTGAAGCTTTCTTT. Translated: CASSRQGNTEAFF. The chain uses TRBV25-1 and TRBJ1-1; 7 bases are a match to TRBD1. The CDR3 totals 13 residues. Per germline, CDR1 MGHDK and CDR2 SYGVNS. Germline trimming cut 8 bases from V and 1 base from J; bases unmatched to any gene: 4.

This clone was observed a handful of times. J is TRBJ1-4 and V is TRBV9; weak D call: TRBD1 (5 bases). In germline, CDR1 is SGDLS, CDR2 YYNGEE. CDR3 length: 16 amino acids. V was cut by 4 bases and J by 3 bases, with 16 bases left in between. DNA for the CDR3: TGTGCCAGCAGCACCCACGGCGGGGCCCCTAATGAAAAACTGTTTTTT. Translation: CASSTHGGAPNEKLFF.

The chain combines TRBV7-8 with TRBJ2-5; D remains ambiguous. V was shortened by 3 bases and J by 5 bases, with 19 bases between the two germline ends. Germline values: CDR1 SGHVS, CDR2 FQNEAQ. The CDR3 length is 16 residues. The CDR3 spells CASSLSGLTPPETQYF. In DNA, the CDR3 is TGTGCCAGCAGCTTGTCCGGGCTGACTCCACCGGAGACCCAGTACTTC.

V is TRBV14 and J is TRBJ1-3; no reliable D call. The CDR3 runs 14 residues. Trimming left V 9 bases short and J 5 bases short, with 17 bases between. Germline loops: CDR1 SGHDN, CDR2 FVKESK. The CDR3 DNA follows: TGTGCCAGTGCGCTAAGTCGAGGAAGAAACACCATATATTTT. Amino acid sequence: CASALSRGRNTIYF.

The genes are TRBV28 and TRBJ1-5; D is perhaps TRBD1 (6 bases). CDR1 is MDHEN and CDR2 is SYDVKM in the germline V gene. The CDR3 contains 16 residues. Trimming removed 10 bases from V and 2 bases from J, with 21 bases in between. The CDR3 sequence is CATIRDTQWGNQPQHF. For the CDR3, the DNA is TGTGCCACCATTCGGGACACCCAGTGGGGCAATCAGCCCCAGCATTTT.

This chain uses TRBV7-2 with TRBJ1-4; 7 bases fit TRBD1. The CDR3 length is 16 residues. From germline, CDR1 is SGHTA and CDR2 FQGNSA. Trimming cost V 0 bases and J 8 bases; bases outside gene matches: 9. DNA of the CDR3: TGTGCCAGCAGCTTAGCGCTGACAGGGCAAACGGAAAAACTGTTTTTT. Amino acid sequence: CASSLALTGQTEKLFF. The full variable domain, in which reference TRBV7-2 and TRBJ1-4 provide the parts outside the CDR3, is GAGVSQSPSNKVTEKGKDVELRCDPISGHTALYWYRQSLGQGLEFLIYFQGNSAPDKSGLPSDRFSAERTGGSVSTLTIQRTQQEDSAVYLCASSLALTGQTEKLFFGSGTQLSVL.

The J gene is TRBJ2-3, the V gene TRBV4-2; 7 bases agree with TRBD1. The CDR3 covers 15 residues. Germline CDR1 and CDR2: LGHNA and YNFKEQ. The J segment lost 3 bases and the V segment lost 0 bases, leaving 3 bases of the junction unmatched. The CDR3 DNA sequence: TGTGCCAGCAGCCAAGAAGGACAGGCAACAGATACGCAGTATTTT. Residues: CASSQEGQATDTQYF.

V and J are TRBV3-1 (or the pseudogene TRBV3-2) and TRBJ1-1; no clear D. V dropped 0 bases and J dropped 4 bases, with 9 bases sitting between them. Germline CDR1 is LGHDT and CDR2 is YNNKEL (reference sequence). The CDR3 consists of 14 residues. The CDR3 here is CASSQEAVGTEAFF. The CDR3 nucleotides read TGTGCCAGCAGCCAAGAGGCGGTAGGCACTGAAGCTTTCTTT.

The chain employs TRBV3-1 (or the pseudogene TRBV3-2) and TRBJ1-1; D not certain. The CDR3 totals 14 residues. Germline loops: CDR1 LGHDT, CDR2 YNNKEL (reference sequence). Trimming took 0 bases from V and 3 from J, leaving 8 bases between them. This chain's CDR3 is CASSQEGRYTEAFF. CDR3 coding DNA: TGTGCCAGCAGCCAAGAGGGCAGATACACTGAAGCTTTCTTT.

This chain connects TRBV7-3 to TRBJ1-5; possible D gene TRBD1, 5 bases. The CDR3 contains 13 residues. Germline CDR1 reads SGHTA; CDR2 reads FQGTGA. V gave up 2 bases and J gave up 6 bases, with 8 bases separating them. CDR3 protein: CASSLQGGQPQHF. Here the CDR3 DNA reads TGTGCCAGCAGCTTACAGGGTGGTCAGCCCCAGCATTTT. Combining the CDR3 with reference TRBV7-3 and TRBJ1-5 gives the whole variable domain GAGVSQTPSNKVTEKGKYVELRCDPISGHTALYWYRQSLGQGPEFLIYFQGTGAADDSGLPNDRFFAVRPEGSVSTLKIQRTERGDSAVYLCASSLQGGQPQHFGDGTRLSIL.

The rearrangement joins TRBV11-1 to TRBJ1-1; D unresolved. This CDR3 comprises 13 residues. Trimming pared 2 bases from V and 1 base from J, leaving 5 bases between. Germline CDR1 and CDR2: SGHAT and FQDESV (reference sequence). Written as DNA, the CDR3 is TGTGCCAGCAGCTTATCCAGGAACACTGAAGCTTTCTTT. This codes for CASSLSRNTEAFF.

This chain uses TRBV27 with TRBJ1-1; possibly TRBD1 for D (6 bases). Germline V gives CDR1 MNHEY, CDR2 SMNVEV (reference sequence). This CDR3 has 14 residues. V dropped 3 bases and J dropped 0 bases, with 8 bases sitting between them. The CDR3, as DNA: TGTGCCAGCAGTTTGCGGACAGTGAACACTGAAGCTTTCTTT. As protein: CASSLRTVNTEAFF.

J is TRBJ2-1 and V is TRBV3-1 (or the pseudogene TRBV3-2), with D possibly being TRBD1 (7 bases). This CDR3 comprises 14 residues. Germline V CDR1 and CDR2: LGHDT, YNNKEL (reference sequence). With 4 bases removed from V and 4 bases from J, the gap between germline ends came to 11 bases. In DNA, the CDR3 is TGTGCCAGCAGCCGCGGGACAGCGTACAATGAGCAGTTCTTC. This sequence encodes CASSRGTAYNEQFF.

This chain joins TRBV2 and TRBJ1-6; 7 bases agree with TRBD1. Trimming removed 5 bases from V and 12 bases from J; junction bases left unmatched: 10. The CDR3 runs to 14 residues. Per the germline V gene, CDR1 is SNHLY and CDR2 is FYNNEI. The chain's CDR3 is CASSRSRQGQPLHF. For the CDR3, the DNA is TGTGCCAGCAGTAGATCTCGACAGGGACAACCCCTCCACTTT. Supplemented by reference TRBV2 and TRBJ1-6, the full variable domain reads EPEVTQTPSHQVTQMGQEVILRCVPISNHLYFYWYRQILGQKVEFLVSFYNNEISEKSEIFDDQFSVERPDGSNFTLKIRSTKLEDSAMYFCASSRSRQGQPLHFGNGTRLTVT.

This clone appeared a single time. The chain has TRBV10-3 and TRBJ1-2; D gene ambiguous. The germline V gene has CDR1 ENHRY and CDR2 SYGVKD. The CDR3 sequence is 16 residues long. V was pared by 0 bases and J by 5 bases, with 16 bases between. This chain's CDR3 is CAISESTVASGYGYTF. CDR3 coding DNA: TGTGCCATCAGTGAGTCGACCGTAGCTTCCGGGTATGGCTACACCTTC.

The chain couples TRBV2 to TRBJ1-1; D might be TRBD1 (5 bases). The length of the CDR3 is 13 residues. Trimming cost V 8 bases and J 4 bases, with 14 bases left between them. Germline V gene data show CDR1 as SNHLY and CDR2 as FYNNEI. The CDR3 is CASWTDGGTEAFF. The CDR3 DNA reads TGTGCCAGCTGGACGGACGGGGGCACTGAAGCTTTCTTT.

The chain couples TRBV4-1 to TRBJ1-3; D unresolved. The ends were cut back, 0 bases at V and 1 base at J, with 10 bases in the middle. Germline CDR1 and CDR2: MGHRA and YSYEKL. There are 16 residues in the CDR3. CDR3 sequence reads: CASSQDYWDSGNTIYF. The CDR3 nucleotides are TGCGCCAGCAGCCAAGATTATTGGGATTCTGGAAACACCATATATTTT.

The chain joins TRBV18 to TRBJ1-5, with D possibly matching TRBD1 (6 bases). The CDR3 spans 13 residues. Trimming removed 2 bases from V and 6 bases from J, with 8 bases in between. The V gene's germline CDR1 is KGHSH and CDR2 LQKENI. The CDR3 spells CASSPGQSQPQHF. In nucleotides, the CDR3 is TGTGCCAGCTCACCAGGACAGAGTCAGCCCCAGCATTTT.

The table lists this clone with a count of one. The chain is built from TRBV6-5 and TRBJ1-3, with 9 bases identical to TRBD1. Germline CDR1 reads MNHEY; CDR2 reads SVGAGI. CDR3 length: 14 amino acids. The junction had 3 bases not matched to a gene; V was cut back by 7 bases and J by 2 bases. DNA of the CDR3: TGTGCCAGCATCTGGACAGGGGCTGGAAACACCATATATTTT. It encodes CASIWTGAGNTIYF.

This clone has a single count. The DNA for the CDR3 is TGTGCTAGTGGTTTGCCGGACAGGCCTTCCTACGAGCAGTACTTC. Translating it yields CASGLPDRPSYEQYF. The chain uses TRBV12-5 and TRBJ2-7; 7 nucleotides agree with TRBD1. Germline V CDR1 and CDR2: LGHNT, FRNRAP. V lost 2 bases, J lost 1 base, and 5 bases stayed unmatched. The CDR3 spans 15 residues.

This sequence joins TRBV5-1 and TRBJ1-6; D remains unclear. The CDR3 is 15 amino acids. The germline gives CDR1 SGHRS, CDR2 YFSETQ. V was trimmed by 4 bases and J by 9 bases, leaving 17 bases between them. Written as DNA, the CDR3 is TGCGCCAGCAGCAGGGATCCGCCCGTGGGTTCACCCCTCCACTTT. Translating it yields CASSRDPPVGSPLHF.